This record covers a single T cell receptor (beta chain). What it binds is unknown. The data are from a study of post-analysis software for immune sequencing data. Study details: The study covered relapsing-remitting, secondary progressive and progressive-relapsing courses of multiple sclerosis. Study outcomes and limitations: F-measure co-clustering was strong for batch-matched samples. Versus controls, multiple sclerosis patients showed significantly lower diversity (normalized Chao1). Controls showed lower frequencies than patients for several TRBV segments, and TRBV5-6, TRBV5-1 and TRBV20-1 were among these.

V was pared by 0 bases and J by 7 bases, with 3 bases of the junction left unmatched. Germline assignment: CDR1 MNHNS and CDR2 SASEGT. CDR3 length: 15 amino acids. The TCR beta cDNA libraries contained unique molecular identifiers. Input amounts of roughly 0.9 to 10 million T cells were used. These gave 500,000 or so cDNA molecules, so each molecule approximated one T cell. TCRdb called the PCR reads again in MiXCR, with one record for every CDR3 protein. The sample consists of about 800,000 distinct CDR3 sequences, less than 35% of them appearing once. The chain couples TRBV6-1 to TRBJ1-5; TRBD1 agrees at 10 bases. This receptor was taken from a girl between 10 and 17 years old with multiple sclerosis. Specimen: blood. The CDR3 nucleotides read TGTGCCAGCAGTGAAGCGACAGGGGGCATCCAGCCCCAGCATTTT. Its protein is CASSEATGGIQPQHF.